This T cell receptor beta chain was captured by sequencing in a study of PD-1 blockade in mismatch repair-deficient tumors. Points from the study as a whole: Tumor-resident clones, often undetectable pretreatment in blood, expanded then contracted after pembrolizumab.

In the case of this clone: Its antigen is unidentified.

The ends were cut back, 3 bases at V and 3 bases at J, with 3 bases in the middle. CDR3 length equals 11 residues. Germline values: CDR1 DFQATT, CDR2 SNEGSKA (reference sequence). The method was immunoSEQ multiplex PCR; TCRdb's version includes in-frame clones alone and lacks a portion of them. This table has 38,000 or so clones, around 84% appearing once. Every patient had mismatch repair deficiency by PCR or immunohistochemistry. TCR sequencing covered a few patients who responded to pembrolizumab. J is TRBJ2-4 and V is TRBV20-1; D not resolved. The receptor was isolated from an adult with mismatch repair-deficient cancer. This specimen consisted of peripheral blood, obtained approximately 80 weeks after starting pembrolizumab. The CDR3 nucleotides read TGCAGTGCTAGCTTCAAAAACATTCAGTACTTC. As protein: CSASFKNIQYF.